This T cell receptor (beta chain) stems from a study of T cell responses to AZD1222 COVID-19 vaccine. The sample holds one count of this clone. Its specificity is unknown. Whole-study findings and limits: Clonal diversity was possibly underestimated, and white British individuals and females predominated among donors.

Libraries were prepared by immunoSEQ multiplex PCR; TCRdb keeps only in-frame clonotypes and omits some of them. This sample has around 150,000 clones; approximately 90% occur once, and the top ten carry 1.9%. The sequence derives from an adult who received the AZD1222 COVID-19 vaccine. The input for sequencing was peripheral blood, taken 28 days after the second AZD1222 dose.

The CDR3 here is CASSSTQGMNTEAFF. In nucleotides, the CDR3 is TGTGCCAGCAGCTCAACTCAGGGGATGAACACTGAAGCTTTCTTT. The chain combines TRBV5-4 with TRBJ1-1, with TRBD1 as a possible D gene (6 bases). V dropped 3 bases and J dropped 0 bases, with 12 bases sitting between them. Germline assignment: CDR1 SGHNT and CDR2 YYREEE (reference sequence). The CDR3 has 15 amino acids.